This TCR beta chain is from a study of CD8 T cells in ankylosing spondylitis. Study findings and constraints: Some motif variants were previously reported in reactive arthritis synovial fluid and blood.

A word on this clonotype: Its target is not known.

The TCR beta libraries were generated through quantitative 5'-RACE incorporating molecular barcodes. From the 5' RACE reads, TCRdb called clonotypes with MiXCR, one entry per CDR3 protein. This table holds about 240,000 distinct CDR3 sequences, about 11% found once. The CDR3 is 15 residues long. CDR1 and CDR2 (germline): LNHDA, SQIVND (reference sequence). Unmatched junction bases numbered 11, after V lost 7 bases and J lost 5 bases. This clonotype was obtained from a male donor with ankylosing spondylitis or in good health (not recorded which). The chain is built from TRBV19 and TRBJ2-1, with 7 bases matching TRBD2. Sequences were obtained from blood, either unsorted or a sorted T cell fraction (not recorded which). CDR3 region: CASKSRGSGDNEQFF. CDR3 in DNA: TGTGCCAGTAAGTCCCGCGGGAGCGGCGACAATGAGCAGTTCTTC.